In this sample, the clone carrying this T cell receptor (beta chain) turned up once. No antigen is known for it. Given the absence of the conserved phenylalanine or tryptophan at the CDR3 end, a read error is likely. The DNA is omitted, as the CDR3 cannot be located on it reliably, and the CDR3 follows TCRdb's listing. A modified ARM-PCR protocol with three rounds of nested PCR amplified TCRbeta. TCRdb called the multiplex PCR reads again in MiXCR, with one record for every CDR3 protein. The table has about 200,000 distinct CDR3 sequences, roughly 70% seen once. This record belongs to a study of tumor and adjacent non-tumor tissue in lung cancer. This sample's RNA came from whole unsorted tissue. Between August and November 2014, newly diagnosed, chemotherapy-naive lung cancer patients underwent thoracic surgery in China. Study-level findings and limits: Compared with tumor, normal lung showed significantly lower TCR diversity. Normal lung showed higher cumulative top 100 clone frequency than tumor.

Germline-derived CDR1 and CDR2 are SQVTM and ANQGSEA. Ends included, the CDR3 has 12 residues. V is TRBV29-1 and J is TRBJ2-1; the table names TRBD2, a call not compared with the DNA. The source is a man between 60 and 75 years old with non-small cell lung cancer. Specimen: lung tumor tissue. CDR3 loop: CSVDPSGNEQFL.